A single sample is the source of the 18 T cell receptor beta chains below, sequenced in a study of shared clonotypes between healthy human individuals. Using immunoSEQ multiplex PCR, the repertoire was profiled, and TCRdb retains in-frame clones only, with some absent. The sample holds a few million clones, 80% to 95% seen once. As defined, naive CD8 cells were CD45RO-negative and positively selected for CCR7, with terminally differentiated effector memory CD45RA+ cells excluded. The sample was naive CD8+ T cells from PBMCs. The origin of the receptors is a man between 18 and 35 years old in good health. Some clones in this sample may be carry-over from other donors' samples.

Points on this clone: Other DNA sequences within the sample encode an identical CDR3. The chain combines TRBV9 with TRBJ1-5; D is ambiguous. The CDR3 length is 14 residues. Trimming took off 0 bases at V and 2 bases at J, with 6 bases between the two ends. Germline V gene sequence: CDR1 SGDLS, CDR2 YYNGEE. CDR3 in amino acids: CASSVGGGNQPQHF. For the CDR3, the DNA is TGTGCCAGCAGCGTAGGAGGTGGCAATCAGCCCCAGCATTTT.

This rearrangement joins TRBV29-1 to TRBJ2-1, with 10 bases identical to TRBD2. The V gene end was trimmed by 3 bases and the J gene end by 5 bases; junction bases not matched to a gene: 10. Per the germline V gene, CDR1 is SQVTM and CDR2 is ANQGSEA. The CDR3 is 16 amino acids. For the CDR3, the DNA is TGCAGCGTTGAGTTCCTGGGACTAGCGCCCGACAATGAGCAGTTCTTC. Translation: CSVEFLGLAPDNEQFF.

The CDR3 DNA reads TGTGCCAGCAGTTTATCGATTGCGGGACACCTCTATAACGGGGAGCTGTTTTTT. Its protein is CASSLSIAGHLYNGELFF. This sequence joins TRBV27 and TRBJ2-2; perhaps D is TRBD1 or TRBD2 (6 bases each). Trimming cost V 0 bases and J 7 bases, with 21 bases left between them. In germline, CDR1 is MNHEY, CDR2 SMNVEV (reference sequence). The CDR3 is 18 residues long.

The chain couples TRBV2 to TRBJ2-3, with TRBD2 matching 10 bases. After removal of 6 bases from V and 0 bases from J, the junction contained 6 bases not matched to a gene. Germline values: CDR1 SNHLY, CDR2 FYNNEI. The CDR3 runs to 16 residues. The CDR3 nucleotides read TGTGCCAGCAGCCAAAGACTAGCGGGTAGCACAGATACGCAGTATTTT. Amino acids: CASSQRLAGSTDTQYF.

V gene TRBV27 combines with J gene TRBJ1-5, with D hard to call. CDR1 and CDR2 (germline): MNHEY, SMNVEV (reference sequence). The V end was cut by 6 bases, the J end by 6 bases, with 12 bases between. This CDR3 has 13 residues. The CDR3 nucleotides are TGTGCCAGCAGGCCCTGGGAGGCTCAGCCCCAGCATTTT. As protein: CASRPWEAQPQHF.

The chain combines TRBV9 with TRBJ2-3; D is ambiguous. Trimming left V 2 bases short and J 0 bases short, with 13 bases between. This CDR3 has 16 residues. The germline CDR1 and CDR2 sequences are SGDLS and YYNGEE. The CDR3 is CASSVQDVTSTDTQYF. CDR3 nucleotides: TGTGCCAGCAGCGTCCAGGACGTCACTAGCACAGATACGCAGTATTTT.

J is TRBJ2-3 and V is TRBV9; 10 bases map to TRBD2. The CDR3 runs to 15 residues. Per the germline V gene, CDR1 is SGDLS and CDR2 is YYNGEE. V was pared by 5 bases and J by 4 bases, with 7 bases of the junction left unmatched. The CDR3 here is CASRPSGSLSDTQYF. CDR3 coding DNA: TGTGCCAGCAGGCCTAGCGGGAGTCTTTCAGATACGCAGTATTTT. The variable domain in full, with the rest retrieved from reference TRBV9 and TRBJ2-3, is DSGVTQTPKHLITATGQRVTLRCSPRSGDLSVYWYQQSLDQGLQFLIQYYNGEERAKGNILERFSAQQFPDLHSELNLSSLELGDSALYFCASRPSGSLSDTQYFGPGTRLTVL.

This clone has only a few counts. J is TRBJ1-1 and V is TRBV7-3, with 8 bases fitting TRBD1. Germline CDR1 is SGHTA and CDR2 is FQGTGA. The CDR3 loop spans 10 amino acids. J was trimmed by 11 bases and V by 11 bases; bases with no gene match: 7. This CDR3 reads CASRGRWAFF. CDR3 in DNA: TGTGCCTCCAGGGGGCGATGGGCTTTCTTT.

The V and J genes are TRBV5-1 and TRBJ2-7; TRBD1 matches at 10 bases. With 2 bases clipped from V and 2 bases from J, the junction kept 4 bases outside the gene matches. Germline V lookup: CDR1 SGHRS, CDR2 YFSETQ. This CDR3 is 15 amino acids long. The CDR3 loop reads CASSFTGTGAYEQYF. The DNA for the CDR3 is TGCGCCAGCAGCTTTACCGGGACAGGGGCCTACGAGCAGTACTTC.

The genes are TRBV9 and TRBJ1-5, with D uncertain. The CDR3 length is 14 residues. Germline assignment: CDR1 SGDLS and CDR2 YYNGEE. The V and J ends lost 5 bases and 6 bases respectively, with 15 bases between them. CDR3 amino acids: CASSDGAGSQPQHF. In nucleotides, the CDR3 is TGTGCCAGCAGTGATGGAGCGGGCAGTCAGCCCCAGCATTTT.

The CDR3, as DNA: TGTGCCATCAGGGTTTTGGGACAGGGCCCCTACGAGCAGTACTTC. It yields the protein CAIRVLGQGPYEQYF. The genes are TRBV10-3 and TRBJ2-7; 9 bases agree with TRBD1. The V gene's germline CDR1 is ENHRY and CDR2 SYGVKD. The V gene end was trimmed by 6 bases and the J gene end by 2 bases; junction bases not matched to a gene: 8. The CDR3 is 15 amino acids.

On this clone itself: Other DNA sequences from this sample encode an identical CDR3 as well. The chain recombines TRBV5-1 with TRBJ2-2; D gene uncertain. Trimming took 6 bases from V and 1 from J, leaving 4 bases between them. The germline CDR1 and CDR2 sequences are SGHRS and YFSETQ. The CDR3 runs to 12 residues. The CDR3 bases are TGCGCCAGCACGGGGAACACCGGGGAGCTGTTTTTT. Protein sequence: CASTGNTGELFF.

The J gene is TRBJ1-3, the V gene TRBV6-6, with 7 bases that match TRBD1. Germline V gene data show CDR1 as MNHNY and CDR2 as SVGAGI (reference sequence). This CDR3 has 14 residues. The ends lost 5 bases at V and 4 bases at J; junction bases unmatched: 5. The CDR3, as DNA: TGTGCCAGCAGTCCCTGGGACAGCGGAAACACCATATATTTT. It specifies CASSPWDSGNTIYF.

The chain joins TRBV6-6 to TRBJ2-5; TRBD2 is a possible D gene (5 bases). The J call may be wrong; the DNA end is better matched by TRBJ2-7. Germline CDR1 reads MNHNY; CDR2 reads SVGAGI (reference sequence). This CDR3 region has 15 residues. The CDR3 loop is CASGEPPAEDYEQYF. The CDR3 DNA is TGTGCCAGCGGCGAACCCCCAGCGGAGGACTACGAGCAGTACTTC.

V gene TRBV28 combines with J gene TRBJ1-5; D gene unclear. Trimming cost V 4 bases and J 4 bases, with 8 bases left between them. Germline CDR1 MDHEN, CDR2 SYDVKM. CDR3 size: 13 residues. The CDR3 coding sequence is TGTGCCAGCAGTTACTATCCAAATCAGCCCCAGCATTTT. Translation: CASSYYPNQPQHF.

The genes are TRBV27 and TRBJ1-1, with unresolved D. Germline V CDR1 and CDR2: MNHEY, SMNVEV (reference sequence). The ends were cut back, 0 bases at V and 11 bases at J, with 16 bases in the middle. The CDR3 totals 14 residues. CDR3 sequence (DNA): TGTGCCAGCAGTTTATCGGGAAGGGCGTCCCAGGCTTTCTTT. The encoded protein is CASSLSGRASQAFF.

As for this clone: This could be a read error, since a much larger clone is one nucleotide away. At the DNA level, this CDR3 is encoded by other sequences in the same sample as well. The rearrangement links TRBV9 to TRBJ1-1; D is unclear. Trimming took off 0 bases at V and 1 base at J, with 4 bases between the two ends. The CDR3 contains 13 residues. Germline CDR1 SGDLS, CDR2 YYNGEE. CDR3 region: CASSVGRNTEAFF. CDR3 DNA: TGTGCCAGCAGCGTAGGACGGAACACTGAAGCTTTCTTT.

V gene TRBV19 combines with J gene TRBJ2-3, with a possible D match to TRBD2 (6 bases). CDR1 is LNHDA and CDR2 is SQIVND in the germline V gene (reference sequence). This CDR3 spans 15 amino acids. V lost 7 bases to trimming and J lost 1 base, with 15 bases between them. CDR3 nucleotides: TGTGCCAGTACGGTCGGGCGGGACCGCACAGATACGCAGTATTTT. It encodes CASTVGRDRTDTQYF.